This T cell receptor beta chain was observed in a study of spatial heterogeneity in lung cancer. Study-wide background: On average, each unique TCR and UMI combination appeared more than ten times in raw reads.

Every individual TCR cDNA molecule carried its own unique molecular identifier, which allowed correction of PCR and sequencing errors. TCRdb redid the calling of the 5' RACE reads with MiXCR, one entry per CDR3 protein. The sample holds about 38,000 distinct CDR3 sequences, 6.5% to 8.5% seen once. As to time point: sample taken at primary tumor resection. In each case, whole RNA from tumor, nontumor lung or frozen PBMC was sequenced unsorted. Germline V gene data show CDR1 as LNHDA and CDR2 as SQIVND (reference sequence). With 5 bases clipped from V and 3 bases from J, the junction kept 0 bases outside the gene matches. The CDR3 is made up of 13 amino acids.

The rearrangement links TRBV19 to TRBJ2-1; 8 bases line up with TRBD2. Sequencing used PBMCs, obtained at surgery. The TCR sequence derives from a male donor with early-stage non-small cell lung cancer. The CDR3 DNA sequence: TGTGCCAGTAGTCTAGCGGGCTACAATGAGCAGTTCTTC. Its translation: CASSLAGYNEQFF.